This TCR beta chain was obtained from a study of blood T cell repertoires in COVID-19. Study-level background: Whether acute or convalescent, the COVID-19 samples came from the United States, Italy and Spain.

The repertoire was sequenced with immunoSEQ multiplex PCR; TCRdb's copy has only in-frame clones and lacks some. The top ten hold approximately 15% of the sample, which has some 230,000 clones, around four fifths seen once. Germline V CDR1 and CDR2: SGHNT, YYREEE (reference sequence). CDR3 size: 15 residues. The V and J ends lost 2 bases and 2 bases, in that order; junction bases with no gene match: 6. This rearrangement joins TRBV5-4 to TRBJ2-5; 7 bases line up with TRBD2. The receptor comes from a man aged 35 to 55 who had recovered from COVID-19. Sample: PBMCs or T cells enriched from blood (not recorded which). DNA for the CDR3: TGTGCCAGCAGCTTTAAGGGAGCGGGACAAGAGACCCAGTACTTC. It is translated as CASSFKGAGQETQYF.